This TCR beta chain comes out of a study of STAT3 mutations in large granular lymphocyte leukemia. Study-wide results and caveats: Every T-cell large granular lymphocyte leukemia patient had at least one immunodominant TCR beta clonotype. Differing intervals and regimens complicate linking therapy response to clone burden.

Here immunoSEQ multiplex PCR was the method, and the copy in TCRdb shows in-frame clones only, minus some. The top ten hold roughly a quarter of the sample, which has over 8,000 clones, roughly 87% seen once. This CDR3 is built from 13 residues. The germline V and J ends were trimmed by 4 bases and 5 bases, with 11 bases remaining between them. Germline assignment: CDR1 MGHRA and CDR2 YSYEKL. About this clone: The antigen is undetermined.

The source of this sequence is a man between 60 and 75 years old with T-cell large granular lymphocyte leukemia. Some clones in this sample may be carry-over from other donors' samples. The sequencing input was peripheral blood mononuclear cells. V gene TRBV4-1 combines with J gene TRBJ2-5; the D gene is possibly TRBD1 (6 bases). CDR3 sequence reads: CASSRLQGETQYF. In DNA, the CDR3 is TGCGCCAGCAGCCGATTACAGGGTGAGACCCAGTACTTC.